This is a list of T cell receptor beta chains from one sample in a study of tumor-infiltrating lymphocytes in primary liver carcinoma. TCRdb called the multiplex PCR reads again in MiXCR, with one record for every CDR3 protein. The repertoire has over 250,000 distinct CDR3 sequences, about three fifths of them found once; the top ten carry approximately 15%. Sequencing input: peripheral blood. These receptors all come from a woman aged 25 to 39 with primary liver carcinoma and hepatitis B virus infection. Each CDR3 is given with its conserved first and last residue. The D gene is left open where the match is weak. Clone size is given for some rows only: seen once, a few or many times, or a class if the clone is expanded.

d_gene: TRBD2; abundance: few; j_gene: TRBJ2-5; v_gene: TRBV6-1; CDR3nt: TGTGCCAGCAGTGAACAGCGACTAGCGGGAGTGACCCAGTACTTC; CDR3aa: CASSEQRLAGVTQYF
d_gene: -; abundance: -; j_gene: TRBJ1-5; v_gene: TRBV21-1; CDR3nt: TGTGCCAGCAGGGGGGACAGTCCAAATCAGCCCCAGCATTTT; CDR3aa: CASRGDSPNQPQHF
d_gene: TRBD2; abundance: many; j_gene: TRBJ2-7; v_gene: TRBV11-3; CDR3nt: TGTGCCAGCAGCCTGCGCCTAGGGACTAGCGGCTCCTACGAGCAGTACTTC; CDR3aa: CASSLRLGTSGSYEQYF
d_gene: TRBD1; abundance: once; j_gene: TRBJ1-5; v_gene: TRBV7-9; CDR3nt: TGTGCCAGCAGCCCGGGACAGACATATAGCAATCAGCCCCAGCATTTT; CDR3aa: CASSPGQTYSNQPQHF
d_gene: -; abundance: -; j_gene: TRBJ2-1; v_gene: TRBV12-3/TRBV12-4; CDR3nt: TGTGCCAGCAGTTTCGTCGGCATCGGGGAGCAGTTCTTC; CDR3aa: CASSFVGIGEQFF
d_gene: -; abundance: -; j_gene: TRBJ1-5; v_gene: TRBV6-2/TRBV6-3; CDR3nt: TGTGCCAGCAGAGAGGATATATCAAGCAATCAGCCCCAGCATTTT; CDR3aa: CASREDISSNQPQHF
d_gene: TRBD1; abundance: once; j_gene: TRBJ1-5; v_gene: TRBV28; CDR3nt: TGTGCCAGCAGTCCCCTCCCGGGACAGGGGCAGGCGGATGAGCCCCAGCATTTT; CDR3aa: CASSPLPGQGQADEPQHF
d_gene: -; abundance: -; j_gene: TRBJ1-1; v_gene: TRBV12-3/TRBV12-4; CDR3nt: TGTGCCAGCAGTCAGAGGGAGGGGACTGAAGCTTTCTTT; CDR3aa: CASSQREGTEAFF
d_gene: -; abundance: few; j_gene: TRBJ2-1; v_gene: TRBV4-1; CDR3nt: TGCGCCAGCGGCAACGATCTTAAGGGCTACAATGAGCAGTTCTTC; CDR3aa: CASGNDLKGYNEQFF
d_gene: TRBD2; abundance: -; j_gene: TRBJ2-5; v_gene: TRBV6-1; CDR3nt: TGTGCCAACAGTGCACTAGCGGGAGTAAGGGAGCGAGAGACCCAGTACTTC; CDR3aa: CANSALAGVRERETQYF
d_gene: TRBD1; abundance: few; j_gene: TRBJ2-1; v_gene: TRBV6-5; CDR3nt: TGTGCCAGCAGTTACTCGAACAGGGGCACCAACAATGAGCAGTTCTTC; CDR3aa: CASSYSNRGTNNEQFF
d_gene: TRBD2; abundance: -; j_gene: TRBJ2-7; v_gene: TRBV6-5; CDR3nt: TGTGCCAGCACTCCCTCGGGGACTAGCGGGTACGAGCAGTACTTC; CDR3aa: CASTPSGTSGYEQYF
d_gene: -; abundance: -; j_gene: TRBJ1-2; v_gene: TRBV5-4; CDR3nt: TGTGCCAGCAGCTTGGCCGGAGGGAGTAACTATGGCTACACCTTC; CDR3aa: CASSLAGGSNYGYTF
d_gene: TRBD2; abundance: -; j_gene: TRBJ2-7; v_gene: TRBV6-5; CDR3nt: TGTGCCAGCAGTTACCCCGGGGGGAGGCGGGATATGGCGCCTTGCCGGGGGCAGTACTTC; CDR3aa: CASSYPGGRRDMAPCRGQYF
d_gene: TRBD2; abundance: -; j_gene: TRBJ2-1; v_gene: TRBV4-2; CDR3nt: TGTGCCAACGGCGGGAGCTCACGTTCTGAGCAGTTATTC; CDR3aa: CANGGSSRSEQLF
d_gene: -; abundance: -; j_gene: TRBJ2-7; v_gene: TRBV7-8; CDR3nt: TGTGCCAGCAGCTTAGACGGGGTACACAAGAACTACGAGCAGTACTTC; CDR3aa: CASSLDGVHKNYEQYF
d_gene: TRBD1; abundance: -; j_gene: TRBJ2-3; v_gene: TRBV29-1; CDR3nt: TGCAGCGTTGAGTCGTGGCTAGGGGGCGGGCTTACAGATGCGCAGTATTTT; CDR3aa: CSVESWLGGGLTDAQYF
d_gene: TRBD2; abundance: -; j_gene: TRBJ2-2; v_gene: TRBV4-2; CDR3nt: TGTGCCAACAGCCAAGAACTCCCTAGCGGGCGGGCTACCGGGGAGCTGTTTTTT; CDR3aa: CANSQELPSGRATGELFF